The 26 T cell receptor beta chains presented below share a single source sample, sequenced in a study of cytomegalovirus exposure and HLA in healthy donors. 60 Vbeta and 13 Jbeta primers were used in PCR. TCRdb's table, derived via immunoSEQ multiplex PCR, lists solely in-frame clones and lacks some. The sample holds about 120,000 clones, about 80% seen once. Material for sequencing was PBMCs. Every receptor here comes from a female donor in good health and CMV-seropositive.

The V gene is TRBV2, the J gene TRBJ1-2, with a weak D call TRBD1 (5 bases). Trimming took off 5 bases at V and 6 bases at J, with 10 bases between the two ends. Germline CDR1 and CDR2: SNHLY and FYNNEI. The CDR3 sequence is 12 residues long. The CDR3 region is CASSTQGDGYTF. CDR3 in DNA: TGTGCCAGCAGTACTCAAGGGGATGGCTACACCTTC. Full variable domain (rest looked up from reference TRBV2 and TRBJ1-2): EPEVTQTPSHQVTQMGQEVILRCVPISNHLYFYWYRQILGQKVEFLVSFYNNEISEKSEIFDDQFSVERPDGSNFTLKIRSTKLEDSAMYFCASSTQGDGYTFGSGTRLTVV.

The V call is TRBV10-2, the J call TRBJ2-5; 11 nucleotides agree with TRBD2. The CDR3 runs 16 residues. V lost 6 bases to trimming and J lost 4 bases; unmatched junction nucleotides: 10. From germline, CDR1 is WSHSY and CDR2 SAAADI. CDR3 coding DNA: TGCGCCAGCAGGGAACCAGGGACTAGCGGATTAGAGACCCAGTACTTC. Translating it yields CASREPGTSGLETQYF.

V is TRBV10-3 and J is TRBJ1-5; D gene ambiguous. This CDR3 region has 15 residues. Germline CDR1 ENHRY, CDR2 SYGVKD. Deletions cut 8 bases from V and 3 bases from J, with 17 bases between. The DNA for the CDR3 is TGTGCCATCGGTCTTGGAGGCCAAAACAATCAGCCCCAGCATTTT. Residues: CAIGLGGQNNQPQHF.

V gene TRBV25-1 combines with J gene TRBJ2-1, with 8 bases aligning to TRBD2. Unmatched junction bases numbered 6, after V lost 4 bases and J lost 4 bases. Germline CDR1 reads MGHDK; CDR2 reads SYGVNS. This CDR3 region has 15 residues. DNA for the CDR3: TGTGCCAGCAGTGGACTTCCGGGGGGGTACAATGAGCAGTTCTTC. It specifies CASSGLPGGYNEQFF.

This chain connects TRBV6-5 to TRBJ1-2; a possible D gene is TRBD1 (5 bases). This CDR3 has 14 amino acids. Per the germline V gene, CDR1 is MNHEY and CDR2 is SVGAGI. The V end was cut by 6 bases, the J end by 4 bases, with 15 bases between. CDR3 coding DNA: TGTGCCAGCAGCCCCACCGCAGGGCTCTATGGCTACACCTTC. It yields the protein CASSPTAGLYGYTF.

This chain uses TRBV6-6 with TRBJ2-3; tentatively, D is TRBD1 (5 bases). The ends were cut back, 4 bases at V and 4 bases at J, with 12 bases in the middle. Germline loops: CDR1 MNHNY, CDR2 SVGAGI (reference sequence). This CDR3 comprises 14 residues. CDR3 sequence reads: CASSSGHPADTQYF. The CDR3 bases are TGTGCCAGCAGTTCCGGACATCCCGCAGATACGCAGTATTTT.

This sequence joins TRBV27 and TRBJ1-6; D gene uncertain. The V gene lost 3 bases and the J gene lost 5 bases, with 8 bases spanning the gap. Germline V CDR1 and CDR2: MNHEY, SMNVEV (reference sequence). CDR3 size: 14 residues. The CDR3 nucleotides are TGTGCCAGCAGTTTCAGACGGGATAATTCACCCCTCCACTTT. Encoded protein: CASSFRRDNSPLHF.

V gene TRBV5-1 combines with J gene TRBJ2-5; D is perhaps TRBD2 (6 bases). The CDR3 contains 14 residues. In germline, CDR1 is SGHRS, CDR2 YFSETQ. Trimming cost V 2 bases and J 4 bases, with 12 bases left between them. CDR3 coding DNA: TGCGCCAGCAGCTTACCCGCCGGGGGAGAGACCCAGTACTTC. Protein product: CASSLPAGGETQYF. Supplemented by reference TRBV5-1 and TRBJ2-5, the full variable domain reads KAGVTQTPRYLIKTRGQQVTLSCSPISGHRSVSWYQQTPGQGLQFLFEYFSETQRNKGNFPGRFSGRQFSNSRSEMNVSTLELGDSALYLCASSLPAGGETQYFGPGTRLLVL.

This rearrangement joins TRBV10-3 to TRBJ1-6, with D possibly matching TRBD1 (5 bases). Germline values: CDR1 ENHRY, CDR2 SYGVKD. Trimming removed 5 bases from V and 9 bases from J, with 17 bases in between. The CDR3 totals 15 residues. CDR3 protein: CAISLETARSSPLHF. CDR3 DNA sequence: TGTGCCATCAGTTTGGAGACAGCTAGGTCTTCACCCCTCCACTTT.

The chain links TRBV27 to TRBJ1-1; 9 bases match TRBD1. Losses at the gene ends were 5 bases for V and 0 bases for J; bases not matched to a gene: 7. The CDR3 length is 16 residues. The germline V gene has CDR1 MNHEY and CDR2 SMNVEV (reference sequence). CDR3 in DNA: TGTGCCAGCAGTCTCCGACAGGGGGGGATGAACACTGAAGCTTTCTTT. Residues: CASSLRQGGMNTEAFF.

The rearrangement links TRBV7-2 to TRBJ2-3; the D gene is possibly TRBD1 (5 bases). V was pared by 5 bases and J by 5 bases, with 8 bases between. Germline V gene lookup returns CDR1 SGHTA and CDR2 FQGNSA. This CDR3 has 12 amino acids. Written as DNA, the CDR3 is TGTGCCAGCAGCCCAGGGAAAGATACGCAGTATTTT. Protein product: CASSPGKDTQYF.

This clone was observed once. This CDR3 is CASSPWDSSYNEQFF. The CDR3 DNA follows: TGTGCCAGCAGCCCGTGGGACAGCTCCTACAATGAGCAGTTCTTC. The rearrangement joins TRBV11-3 to TRBJ2-1, with TRBD1 identical over 7 bases. CDR1 is SGHNT, CDR2 YENEEA, per germline. The CDR3 covers 15 residues. V dropped 5 bases and J dropped 0; count of bases not matched to a gene: 4.

This clone was observed a single time. V gene TRBV7-3 combines with J gene TRBJ2-3, with 7 nucleotides matching TRBD2. Unmatched junction bases numbered 3, after V lost 6 bases and J lost 0 bases. The germline gives CDR1 SGHTA, CDR2 FQGTGA. This CDR3 has 14 residues. CDR3 bases: TGTGCCAGCAGGGGCGGGGGAAGCACAGATACGCAGTATTTT. Translated: CASRGGGSTDTQYF.

This clone was detected only once. This rearrangement joins TRBV7-2 to TRBJ1-2; 10 nucleotides align to TRBD1. Germline lookup yields CDR1 SGHTA and CDR2 FQGNSA. The CDR3 extends over 15 amino acids. V was pared by 5 bases and J by 2 bases, with 5 bases of the junction left unmatched. CDR3 residues: CASSLGQGGNYGYTF. In nucleotides, the CDR3 is TGTGCCAGCAGCCTCGGACAGGGGGGGAACTATGGCTACACCTTC.

The chain is built from TRBV18 and TRBJ1-1; D gene unclear. Germline lookup yields CDR1 KGHSH and CDR2 LQKENI. V gave up 4 bases and J gave up 1 base, with 10 bases separating them. This CDR3 is 14 amino acids long. Here the CDR3 DNA reads TGTGCCAGCTCACTTGGACTAGAGAACACTGAAGCTTTCTTT. This codes for CASSLGLENTEAFF.

For this clone: One end of the junction does not line up with germline, which may come from a read error. The V and J genes are TRBV5-1 and TRBJ2-7; 7 bases line up with TRBD1. CDR1 SGHRS and CDR2 YFSETQ come from the germline V gene. The CDR3 contains 14 residues. The chain's CDR3 is CAGSLDTGAYEQYF. CDR3 DNA: TGCGCCGGCAGCTTGGACACAGGGGCCTACGAGCAGTACTTC.

This clone has only one observation. V is TRBV7-2 and J is TRBJ1-1; D might be TRBD1 (5 bases). V was clipped by 1 base and J by 5 bases, with 14 bases between them. Looked up from germline, CDR1 is SGHTA and CDR2 is FQGNSA. CDR3 length equals 15 residues. CDR3 DNA sequence: TGTGCCAGCAGCTTAGGGGGCGCGGGAAGGACTGAAGCTTTCTTT. It translates to CASSLGGAGRTEAFF.

The rearrangement uses TRBV9 and TRBJ1-1; possibly TRBD1 for D (5 bases). The germline gives CDR1 SGDLS, CDR2 YYNGEE. The ends were cut back, 6 bases at V and 0 bases at J, with 12 bases in the middle. This CDR3 has 14 residues. CDR3: CASTGGGMNTEAFF. As DNA, the CDR3 is TGTGCCAGCACCGGGGGAGGGATGAACACTGAAGCTTTCTTT.

This chain joins TRBV5-1 and TRBJ2-5; D remains unclear. Germline CDR1 is SGHRS and CDR2 is YFSETQ. V gave up 4 bases and J gave up 2 bases, with 6 bases separating them. CDR3 length: 12 residues. The CDR3: CASSILQETQYF. CDR3 sequence (DNA): TGCGCCAGCAGCATCCTTCAAGAGACCCAGTACTTC.

This clone appeared once. At the DNA level, this CDR3 is encoded by other sequences in the same sample as well. The chain combines TRBV30 with TRBJ2-5, with a possible D match to TRBD2 (5 bases). Germline loops: CDR1 GTSNPN, CDR2 SVGIG (reference sequence). This CDR3 spans 12 amino acids. Trimming shortened V by 0 bases and J by 5 bases, and 7 bases separated the two germline ends. As DNA, the CDR3 is TGTGCCTGGAGTGTACGAGGGGAGACCCAGTACTTC. This translates into CAWSVRGETQYF.

This clone showed up just once. CDR3 in amino acids: CAWRPQGARYQPQHF. The CDR3 nucleotides read TGTGCCTGGAGACCACAGGGGGCTCGCTATCAGCCCCAGCATTTT. V usage is TRBV30 and J usage is TRBJ1-5, with 9 bases lining up with TRBD1. The CDR3 is 15 amino acids. Germline CDR1 and CDR2: GTSNPN and SVGIG (reference sequence). V lost 3 bases and J lost 5; bases outside the gene matches: 8.

V and J are TRBV30 and TRBJ2-1; 11 bases align to TRBD2. V was pared by 2 bases and J by 6 bases, with 9 bases of the junction left unmatched. The CDR3 contains 16 residues. Germline assignment: CDR1 GTSNPN and CDR2 SVGIG (reference sequence). CDR3 sequence: CAWSRGTSGRVNEQFF. DNA of the CDR3: TGTGCCTGGAGTCGAGGGACTAGCGGTAGGGTCAATGAGCAGTTCTTC. Complete variable domain (other parts from reference TRBV30 and TRBJ2-1): SQTIHQWPATLVQPVGSPLSLECTVEGTSNPNLYWYRQAAGRGLQLLFYSVGIGQISSEVPQNLSASRPQDRQFILSSKKLLLSDSGFYLCAWSRGTSGRVNEQFFGPGTRLTVL.

The genes are TRBV5-5 and TRBJ2-7, with D perhaps matching TRBD1 (6 bases). The CDR3 is 15 residues long. CDR1 is SGHKS, CDR2 YYEKEE, per germline (reference sequence). Trimming removed 0 bases from V and 1 base from J, with 11 bases in between. The CDR3, as DNA: TGTGCCAGCAGCTTGGGGCCGACAGGTTCCTACGAGCAGTACTTC. Its translation: CASSLGPTGSYEQYF.

The chain has TRBV6-4 and TRBJ2-3; no definite D call. Germline CDR1 MRHNA, CDR2 SNTAGT. V was pared by 5 bases and J by 3 bases, with 15 bases between. CDR3 length: 15 amino acids. The CDR3 coding sequence is TGTGCCAGCAGTCCTGGTAGCACCCCGACAGATACGCAGTATTTT. Its protein is CASSPGSTPTDTQYF.

The V gene is TRBV6-5, the J gene TRBJ1-2; D may be TRBD1 (5 bases). The CDR3 runs 13 residues. V was cut by 4 bases and J by 10 bases, with 16 bases left in between. In germline, CDR1 is MNHEY, CDR2 SVGAGI. The CDR3 DNA sequence: TGTGCCAGCAGTTCCCGGGACGGGGGAGACTACACCTTC. It encodes CASSSRDGGDYTF.

The chain employs TRBV6-5 and TRBJ1-6, with 7 bases lining up with TRBD1. This CDR3 comprises 16 residues. V shed 0 bases, J shed 9 bases, and the junction held 8 bases outside the gene matches. Germline V lookup: CDR1 MNHEY, CDR2 SVGAGI. For the CDR3, the DNA is TGTGCCAGCAGTTACTCGATTGAACAGGGGACTTCACCCCTCCACTTT. Residues: CASSYSIEQGTSPLHF.